This passage covers 20 T cell receptor beta chains from one sample sequenced in a study of cytomegalovirus exposure and HLA in healthy donors. The PCR used 60 Vbeta and 13 Jbeta primers. This table comes from immunoSEQ multiplex PCR, and its TCRdb copy is limited to in-frame clones, with some not included. The sample records about 180,000 clones, approximately 80% being singletons. Sample: PBMCs. Every receptor here comes from a woman in her fifties or sixties in good health and CMV-seronegative.

The chain carries TRBV5-1 and TRBJ1-2; no definite D call. The germline V gene encodes CDR1 SGHRS and CDR2 YFSETQ. V was trimmed by 4 bases and J by 3 bases, leaving 16 bases between them. This CDR3 is 15 amino acids long. The CDR3 coding sequence is TGCGCCAGCAGCCCCGGTGGCCGCGGCGACTATGGCTACACCTTC. The encoded protein is CASSPGGRGDYGYTF.

This chain joins TRBV11-2 and TRBJ1-4, with D possibly being TRBD1 (6 bases). V was clipped by 1 base and J by 7 bases, with 10 bases between them. The CDR3 has 14 amino acids. Germline V gene lookup returns CDR1 SGHAT and CDR2 FQNNGV. The CDR3 DNA sequence: TGTGCCAGCAGCTTAGGTACAGGGAGTGAAAAACTGTTTTTT. Residues: CASSLGTGSEKLFF. The full variable domain, rest sourced from reference TRBV11-2 and TRBJ1-4, is EAGVAQSPRYKIIEKRQSVAFWCNPISGHATLYWYQQILGQGPKLLIQFQNNGVVDDSQLPKDRFSAERLKGVDSTLKIQPAKLEDSAVYLCASSLGTGSEKLFFGSGTQLSVL.

This clone was observed a single time. The V call is TRBV11-3, the J call TRBJ1-1; D perhaps matches TRBD1 (6 bases). Trimming left V 3 bases short and J 4 bases short, with 9 bases between. The CDR3 runs to 13 residues. The V gene's germline CDR1 is SGHNT and CDR2 YENEEA. The CDR3 protein is CASSFQGSTEAFF. The CDR3 region has the DNA TGTGCCAGCAGCTTTCAGGGGTCCACTGAAGCTTTCTTT.

V gene TRBV15 combines with J gene TRBJ1-5; TRBD1 might be the D (5 bases). Germline V gene data show CDR1 as LNHNV and CDR2 as YYDKDF (reference sequence). The CDR3 is 14 residues long. V was clipped by 3 bases and J by 4 bases, with 10 bases between them. The CDR3, as DNA: TGTGCCACCAGCAGTCGGGGGGGAAATCAGCCCCAGCATTTT. This translates into CATSSRGGNQPQHF.

V usage is TRBV9 and J usage is TRBJ2-5; possible D gene TRBD1, 5 bases. Germline-derived CDR1 and CDR2 are SGDLS and YYNGEE. The CDR3 extends over 15 amino acids. Trimming stripped 1 base from V and 5 bases from J, with 15 bases between. CDR3 sequence reads: CASSVQGQGAETQYF. The CDR3 nucleotides are TGTGCCAGCAGCGTACAAGGGCAGGGCGCGGAGACCCAGTACTTC.

In this sample, this clone turned up a few times. The chain combines TRBV2 with TRBJ2-5, with TRBD2 matching over 10 bases. CDR3 length equals 14 residues. Trimming took 6 bases from V and 6 from J; bases not matched to a gene: 7. The germline gives CDR1 SNHLY, CDR2 FYNNEI. The CDR3 is CASSPSGSMKTQYF. CDR3 DNA sequence: TGTGCCAGCAGCCCTAGCGGGAGTATGAAGACCCAGTACTTC.

The J gene is TRBJ2-2, the V gene TRBV6-9; D possibly corresponds to TRBD1 (6 bases). The ends were cut back, 7 bases at V and 0 bases at J, with 12 bases in the middle. CDR1 and CDR2 (germline): MNHGY, SVAAGI. This CDR3 spans 15 amino acids. CDR3 DNA: TGTGCCAGCACAGGGGCCAAAACGAACACCGGGGAGCTGTTTTTT. Amino acids: CASTGAKTNTGELFF.

V is TRBV13 and J is TRBJ2-3, with a possible D match to TRBD2 (6 bases). Germline CDR1 PRHDT, CDR2 FYEKMQ (reference sequence). The CDR3 loop spans 17 amino acids. Trimming pared 5 bases from V and 6 bases from J, leaving 24 bases between. The CDR3 region is CASSPHTRLVPWDTQYF. CDR3 nucleotide sequence: TGTGCCAGCAGCCCTCATACGCGACTAGTCCCCTGGGATACGCAGTATTTT.

This clone was observed a few times. The chain recombines TRBV18 with TRBJ2-5; D might be TRBD1 (6 bases). The CDR3 contains 14 residues. V was shortened by 0 bases and J by 5 bases, with 10 bases between the two germline ends. Germline CDR1 is KGHSH and CDR2 is LQKENI. The CDR3 region has the DNA TGTGCCAGCTCACCACCAACAGGGTCGGAGACCCAGTACTTC. It translates to CASSPPTGSETQYF.

The rearrangement links TRBV30 to TRBJ2-3; possibly TRBD1 for D (6 bases). This CDR3 has 16 amino acids. Trimming left V 1 base short and J 4 bases short, with 18 bases between. Germline loops: CDR1 GTSNPN, CDR2 SVGIG (reference sequence). The CDR3 nucleotides are TGTGCCTGGAGTGGGCCCCCTAGGGGGTCCCCAGATACGCAGTATTTT. Its translation: CAWSGPPRGSPDTQYF. The full variable domain, in which reference TRBV30 and TRBJ2-3 provide the parts outside the CDR3, is SQTIHQWPATLVQPVGSPLSLECTVEGTSNPNLYWYRQAAGRGLQLLFYSVGIGQISSEVPQNLSASRPQDRQFILSSKKLLLSDSGFYLCAWSGPPRGSPDTQYFGPGTRLTVL.

The sample holds a few counts of this clone. The chain carries TRBV27 and TRBJ2-7; 7 nucleotides align to TRBD2. The ends lost 6 bases at V and 4 bases at J; junction bases unmatched: 12. Germline V lookup: CDR1 MNHEY, CDR2 SMNVEV (reference sequence). CDR3 length: 15 amino acids. Here the CDR3 reads CASSRERREEYEQYF. In DNA, the CDR3 is TGTGCCAGCAGCCGGGAGAGACGGGAGGAGTACGAGCAGTACTTC.

The chain employs TRBV27 and TRBJ2-3; 9 bases fit TRBD2. Germline-derived CDR1 and CDR2 are MNHEY and SMNVEV (reference sequence). Germline trimming cut 3 bases from V and 5 bases from J; bases unmatched to any gene: 27. The CDR3 covers 22 residues. The CDR3: CASSFLREIGLAGPKYGDTQYF. The CDR3 bases are TGTGCCAGCAGTTTTTTGAGGGAGATAGGTCTAGCGGGGCCCAAGTACGGAGATACGCAGTATTTT.

The chain couples TRBV5-1 to TRBJ2-5, with 8 bases lining up with TRBD1. The V gene end was trimmed by 5 bases and the J gene end by 0 bases; junction bases not matched to a gene: 6. From germline, CDR1 is SGHRS and CDR2 YFSETQ. The CDR3 length is 15 residues. The CDR3 reads CASRRTGKNQETQYF. CDR3 sequence (DNA): TGCGCCAGCAGGCGGACAGGGAAGAACCAAGAGACCCAGTACTTC.

The chain combines TRBV18 with TRBJ2-5; 8 bases align to TRBD1. The CDR3 has 15 residues. Germline CDR1 is KGHSH and CDR2 is LQKENI. V lost 3 bases to trimming and J lost 5 bases; unmatched junction nucleotides: 8. CDR3 residues: CASSPATGAAETQYF. CDR3 bases: TGTGCCAGCTCACCGGCGACAGGGGCAGCGGAGACCCAGTACTTC.

The chain employs TRBV4-2 and TRBJ2-7, with a weak D call TRBD2 (5 bases). The CDR3 contains 16 residues. CDR1 and CDR2 (germline): LGHNA, YNFKEQ. The ends were cut back, 0 bases at V and 2 bases at J, with 14 bases in the middle. This CDR3 reads CASSQDSSGGTYEQYF. The DNA of the CDR3 is TGTGCCAGCAGCCAAGATTCCAGCGGCGGCACCTACGAGCAGTACTTC.

As regards this clone: The same CDR3 is also encoded by other DNA sequences in this sample. The chain couples TRBV7-3 to TRBJ2-3; 11 bases map to TRBD2. From germline, CDR1 is SGHTA and CDR2 FQGTGA. V was clipped by 5 bases and J by 1 base; unmatched bases: 2. The CDR3 contains 15 residues. The CDR3 spells CASSLTSGGTDTQYF. CDR3 coding DNA: TGTGCCAGCAGCCTGACTAGCGGGGGCACAGATACGCAGTATTTT.

This clone came up a few times. CDR3 nucleotides: TGTGCCAGCAGCAACTCGCTTGAAAAACTGTTTTTT. Its translation is CASSNSLEKLFF. V gene TRBV11-2 combines with J gene TRBJ1-4; no reliable D call. Trimming left V 5 bases short and J 7 bases short, with 8 bases between. The CDR3 runs to 12 residues. Germline V lookup: CDR1 SGHAT, CDR2 FQNNGV. The full variable domain, its missing parts supplied by reference TRBV11-2 and TRBJ1-4, is EAGVAQSPRYKIIEKRQSVAFWCNPISGHATLYWYQQILGQGPKLLIQFQNNGVVDDSQLPKDRFSAERLKGVDSTLKIQPAKLEDSAVYLCASSNSLEKLFFGSGTQLSVL.

The J gene is TRBJ2-3, the V gene TRBV5-1, with a possible D match to TRBD2 (5 bases). CDR3 size: 14 residues. The V gene's germline CDR1 is SGHRS and CDR2 YFSETQ. The V end lost 3 bases, the J end lost 2 bases, and 10 bases lay between the germline ends. The CDR3 region is CASSYRTFTDTQYF. CDR3 in DNA: TGCGCCAGCAGCTACCGGACTTTCACAGATACGCAGTATTTT.

The chain joins TRBV2 to TRBJ2-7, with D possibly TRBD2 on 6 matching bases. V gave up 1 base and J gave up 2 bases, with 12 bases separating them. The CDR3 extends over 15 amino acids. Germline V gene sequence: CDR1 SNHLY, CDR2 FYNNEI. This CDR3 reads CASSEDWTNAYEQYF. Written as DNA, the CDR3 is TGTGCCAGCAGTGAAGATTGGACTAACGCCTACGAGCAGTACTTC.

The gene calls are TRBV7-2 and TRBJ2-3, with D possibly being TRBD2 (5 bases). This CDR3 has 15 residues. Germline V gene lookup returns CDR1 SGHTA and CDR2 FQGNSA. The ends were cut back, 5 bases at V and 7 bases at J, with 19 bases in the middle. CDR3: CASSLVAGETNTQYF. CDR3 DNA: TGTGCCAGCAGCCTGGTGGCGGGTGAGACGAATACGCAGTATTTT.